Below, one T cell receptor (beta chain) is given with its context. This sample was taken from a study of blood T cell repertoires in COVID-19. The CDR3 runs 16 residues. Germline values: CDR1 GTSNPN, CDR2 SVGIG (reference sequence). The V end lost 1 base, the J end lost 7 bases, and 17 bases lay between the germline ends. TCRdb's table, derived via immunoSEQ multiplex PCR, lists solely in-frame clones and lacks some. There are 200,000 to 250,000 clones in the sample; approximately 88% occur only once, and around 3.7% lies in the top ten. Sample: PBMCs or T cells enriched from blood (not recorded which). The V and J genes are TRBV30 and TRBJ1-6; the D gene is possibly TRBD1 (6 bases). The TCR comes from a young woman who had been exposed to COVID-19. The CDR3, as DNA: TGTGCCTGGAGTGCTCAACCAGGGGTTTACAATTCACCCCTCCACTTT. It codes for CAWSAQPGVYNSPLHF.